The T cell receptor beta chain described here comes from a study of blood T cell repertoires in COVID-19 (dated by TCRdb to 2020 to 2022). About the study as a whole: The collaborator samples originated in the United States, Italy and Spain and spanned the acute and convalescent phases of COVID-19. A de-identified subject ID, COVID-19 status, age in years and sex were almost always included in the sample metadata. Deeply sampled blood TCRbeta repertoires from subjects exposed to, actively infected with, or recovered from COVID-19 were included in the dataset. The repertoires were released in a freely available public database intended as a resource for research on the immune response to SARS-CoV-2. The prospective study material was composed of cDNA or gDNA derived from T cells, B-cell-depleted T cells, or PBMCs. Samples came from the ongoing ImmuneRACE study (first 160 participants) plus 1,254 subjects from 6 global collaborators. Where available, HLA class I and class II types were obtained from metadata supplied by the sample provider rather than from assay-based typing. What the work shows at the level of the full study, not this receptor alone: Clinical and demographic metadata were provided uncurated, with the amount varying by source and participant.

With regard to this clone: Its target antigen remains unknown. Per-nucleotide qualities are absent, and no much larger clonotype sits a single base away.

In the prospective study, participants were about 18 to 95 years old, resided in 24 geographic areas of the United States, and were enrolled through a virtual design. Cohort assignment in the prospective study relied on participant-reported clinical history from a screening survey and a study questionnaire. For ImmuneRACE Cohort 3, a participant was defined as recovered based on two consecutive negative NP/OP PCR tests, clearance by a healthcare professional, or resolution of symptoms. Each participant in the prospective study had whole blood, serum and a nasopharyngeal or oropharyngeal swab collected by mobile phlebotomists. Prospective study participants could optionally give additional blood draws and questionnaires over an approximately 2-month period. Blood samples from the prospective study were shipped frozen or at room temperature prior to DNA extraction. The CDR3 holds 15 amino acids from the cysteine to the phenylalanine. Solely the CDR3 DNA is kept, with 45 bases framed from the first base. CDR1 is given as MNHEY and CDR2 as SMNVEV, both from the germline V gene (reference sequence). V trim: 6 bases; J trim: 9 bases; unmatched bases: 7.

The immunoSEQ Assay, a bias-controlled multiplex PCR, was used to amplify TCRbeta CDR3 regions from genomic DNA. The original methods were these. The number of nucleated cells in each sample was estimated by amplification of reference gene primers within the assay. Sequence reads were collapsed and filtered to measure the absolute abundance of every unique TCRbeta CDR3 rearrangement. For each sample, productive Simpson clonality was calculated as the square root of Simpson's diversity index over productive rearrangements. TCRdb holds this immuneACCESS table with in-frame rearrangements only. Some clones are missing; in checked studies, unresolved V genes explain under half, and the rest has no known cause. V and J calls and clone size are those listed in that table; D and trimming were worked out from the DNA. The sample table lists roughly 250,000 clones, approximately 85% of them with a count of one. The ten biggest clones cover over 1.5% of the sample.

This receptor chain uses TRBV27 and TRBJ1-6, with TRBD1 identical over 11 junction bases. The sequencing input was PBMCs or T cells enriched from blood (not recorded which). The receptor's source is a woman between 50 and 59 years old who had recovered from COVID-19. The CDR3 in this case is CASRPGQGALSPLHF. The DNA is as follows: TGTGCCAGCAGGCCCGGACAGGGGGCGCTTTCACCCCTCCACTTT.